This record concerns one T cell receptor (beta chain) sequence. This specimen comes from a study of blood T cell repertoires in COVID-19. Study in general: Researchers got acute and convalescent COVID-19 samples from the United States, Italy and Spain. In each case, the material was cDNA or gDNA derived from T cells, B-cell-depleted T cells, or PBMCs.

CDR1 is MDHEN, CDR2 SYDVKM, per germline. V shed 11 bases and J shed 4 bases, with 21 bases lying between them. The CDR3 has 15 residues. In the source study's methods: Reference gene primer amplification gave estimated nucleated cell counts. Some clones are missing from TCRdb's copy, which holds only in-frame ones; the method was immunoSEQ multiplex PCR. The V and J calls and the clone size are those of that table, but D and trimming were determined from the DNA. The data show a few hundred thousand clones, 80% to 90% seen once. The chain has TRBV28 and TRBJ2-1; weak D call: TRBD2 (7 bases). This clonotype was obtained from a woman between 45 and 65 years old with acute or convalescent COVID-19. Sequencing used peripheral blood. CDR3 sequence reads: CAAQLGGARYNEQFF. The CDR3 bases are TGTGCCGCACAATTGGGGGGGGCAAGGTACAATGAGCAGTTCTTC.